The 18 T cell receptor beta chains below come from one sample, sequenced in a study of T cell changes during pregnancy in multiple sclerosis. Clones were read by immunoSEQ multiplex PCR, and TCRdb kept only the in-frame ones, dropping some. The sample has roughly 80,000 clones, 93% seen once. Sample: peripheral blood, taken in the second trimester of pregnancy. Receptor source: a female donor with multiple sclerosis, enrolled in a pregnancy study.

The CDR3 sequence is CASSPGGGPRGGYTF. The DNA of the CDR3 is TGTGCCAGCAGCCCGGGCGGGGGGCCTAGGGGTGGCTACACCTTC. This sequence joins TRBV27 and TRBJ1-2; tentatively, D is TRBD1 (6 bases). The V end was cut by 6 bases, the J end by 7 bases, with 21 bases between. The length of the CDR3 is 15 residues. Germline-derived CDR1 and CDR2 are MNHEY and SMNVEV (reference sequence).

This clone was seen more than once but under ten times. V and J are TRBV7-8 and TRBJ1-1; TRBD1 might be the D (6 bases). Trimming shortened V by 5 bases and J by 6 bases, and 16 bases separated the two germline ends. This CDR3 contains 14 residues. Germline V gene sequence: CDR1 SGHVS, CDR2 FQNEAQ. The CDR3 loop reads CASSVRDSGAEAFF. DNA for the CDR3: TGTGCCAGCAGCGTAAGGGATTCAGGGGCTGAAGCTTTCTTT.

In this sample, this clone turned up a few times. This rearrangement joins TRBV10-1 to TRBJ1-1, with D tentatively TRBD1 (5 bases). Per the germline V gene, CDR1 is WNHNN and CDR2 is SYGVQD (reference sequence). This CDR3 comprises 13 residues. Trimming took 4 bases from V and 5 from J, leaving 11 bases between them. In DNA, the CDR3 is TGCGCCAGCAGTGGAGAGGACATGACTGAAGCTTTCTTT. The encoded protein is CASSGEDMTEAFF.

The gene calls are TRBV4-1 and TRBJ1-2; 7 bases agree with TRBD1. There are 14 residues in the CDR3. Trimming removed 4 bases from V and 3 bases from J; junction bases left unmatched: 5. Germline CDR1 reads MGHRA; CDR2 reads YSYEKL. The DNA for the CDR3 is TGCGCCAGCAGCCCCCCGGGGACAGACTATGGCTACACCTTC. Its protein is CASSPPGTDYGYTF.

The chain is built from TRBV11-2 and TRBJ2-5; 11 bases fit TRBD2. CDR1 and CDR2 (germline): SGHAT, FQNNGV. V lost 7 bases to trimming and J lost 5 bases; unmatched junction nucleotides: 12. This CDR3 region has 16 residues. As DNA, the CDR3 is TGTGCCAGCAACCCTTTAGCGGGGGGGCTGGGGGAGACCCAGTACTTC. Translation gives CASNPLAGGLGETQYF.

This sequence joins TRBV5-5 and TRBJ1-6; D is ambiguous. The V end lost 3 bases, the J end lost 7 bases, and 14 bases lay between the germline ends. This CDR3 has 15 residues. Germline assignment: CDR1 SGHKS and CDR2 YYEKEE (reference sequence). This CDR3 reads CASSSADWSNSPLHF. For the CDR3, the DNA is TGTGCCAGCAGCTCTGCCGACTGGTCCAATTCACCCCTCCACTTT.

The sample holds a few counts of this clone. This CDR3 is CASSQVVGNQPQHF. The CDR3 bases are TGCGCCAGCAGCCAAGTCGTCGGCAATCAGCCCCAGCATTTT. The rearrangement uses TRBV4-1 and TRBJ1-5; D unclear. Germline V gives CDR1 MGHRA, CDR2 YSYEKL. The V and J ends lost 1 base and 2 bases respectively, with 6 bases between them. The CDR3 extends over 14 amino acids.

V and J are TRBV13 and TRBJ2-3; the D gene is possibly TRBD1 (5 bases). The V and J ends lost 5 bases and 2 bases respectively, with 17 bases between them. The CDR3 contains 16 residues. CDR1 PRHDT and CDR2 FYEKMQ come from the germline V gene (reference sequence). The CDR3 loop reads CASSPGMRMNTDTQYF. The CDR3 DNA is TGTGCCAGCAGCCCAGGGATGCGAATGAACACAGATACGCAGTATTTT.

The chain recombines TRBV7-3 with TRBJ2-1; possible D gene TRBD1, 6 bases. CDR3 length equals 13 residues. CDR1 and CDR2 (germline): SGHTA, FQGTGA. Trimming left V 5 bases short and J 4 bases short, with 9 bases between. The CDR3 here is CASSQDSYNEQFF. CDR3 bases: TGTGCCAGCAGCCAGGACAGTTACAATGAGCAGTTCTTC.

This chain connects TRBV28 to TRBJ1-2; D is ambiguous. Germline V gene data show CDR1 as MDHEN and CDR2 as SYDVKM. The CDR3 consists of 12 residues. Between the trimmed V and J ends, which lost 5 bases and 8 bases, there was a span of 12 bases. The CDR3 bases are TGTGCCAGCAGTCCCCAAGGGAGGGGCTACACCTTC. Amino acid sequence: CASSPQGRGYTF.

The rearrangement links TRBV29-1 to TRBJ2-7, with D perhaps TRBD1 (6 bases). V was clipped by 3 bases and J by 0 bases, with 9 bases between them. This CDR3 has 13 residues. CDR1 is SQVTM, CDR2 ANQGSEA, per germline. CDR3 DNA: TGCAGCGTTGAGTTGGACAGCTCCTACGAGCAGTACTTC. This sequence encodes CSVELDSSYEQYF.

The CDR3 nucleotides read TGCAGCGTCAAGAGGACTAGCGGGATAAGCACAGATACGCAGTATTTT. Protein: CSVKRTSGISTDTQYF. This chain links TRBV29-1 with TRBJ2-3; 12 bases match TRBD2. The CDR3 totals 16 residues. J gave up 0 bases and V 6 bases, and 7 bases lay outside the gene matches. Germline CDR1 and CDR2: SQVTM and ANQGSEA.

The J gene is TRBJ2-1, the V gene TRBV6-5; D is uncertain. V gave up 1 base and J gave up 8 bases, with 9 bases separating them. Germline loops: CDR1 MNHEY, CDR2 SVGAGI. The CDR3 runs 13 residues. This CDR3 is CASSYFRKHEQFF. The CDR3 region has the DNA TGTGCCAGCAGTTACTTCAGAAAACATGAGCAGTTCTTC.

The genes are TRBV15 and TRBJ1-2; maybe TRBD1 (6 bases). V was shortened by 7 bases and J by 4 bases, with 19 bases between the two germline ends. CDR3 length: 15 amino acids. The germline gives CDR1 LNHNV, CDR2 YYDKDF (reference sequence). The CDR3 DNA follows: TGTGCCACCAAATCGACCGAGACAGGAGCCTATGGCTACACCTTC. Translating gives CATKSTETGAYGYTF.

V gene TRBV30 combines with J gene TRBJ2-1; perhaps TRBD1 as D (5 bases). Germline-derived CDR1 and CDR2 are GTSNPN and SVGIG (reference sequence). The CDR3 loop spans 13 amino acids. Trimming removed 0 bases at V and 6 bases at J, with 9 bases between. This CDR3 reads CAWSVGAGNEQFF. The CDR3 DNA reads TGTGCCTGGAGTGTAGGGGCCGGCAATGAGCAGTTCTTC.

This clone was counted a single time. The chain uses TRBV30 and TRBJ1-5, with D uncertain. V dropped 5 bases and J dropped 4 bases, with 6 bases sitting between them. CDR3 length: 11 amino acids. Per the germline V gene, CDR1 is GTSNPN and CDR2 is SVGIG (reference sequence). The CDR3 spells CAWGQNQPQHF. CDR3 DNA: TGTGCCTGGGGCCAGAATCAGCCCCAGCATTTT.

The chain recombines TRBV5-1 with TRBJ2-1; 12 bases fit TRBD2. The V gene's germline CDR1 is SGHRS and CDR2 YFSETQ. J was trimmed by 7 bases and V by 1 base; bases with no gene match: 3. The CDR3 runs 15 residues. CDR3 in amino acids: CASSLRTSGRNEQFF. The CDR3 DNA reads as TGCGCCAGCAGCTTGCGAACTAGCGGGAGGAATGAGCAGTTCTTC. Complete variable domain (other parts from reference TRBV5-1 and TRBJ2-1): KAGVTQTPRYLIKTRGQQVTLSCSPISGHRSVSWYQQTPGQGLQFLFEYFSETQRNKGNFPGRFSGRQFSNSRSEMNVSTLELGDSALYLCASSLRTSGRNEQFFGPGTRLTVL.

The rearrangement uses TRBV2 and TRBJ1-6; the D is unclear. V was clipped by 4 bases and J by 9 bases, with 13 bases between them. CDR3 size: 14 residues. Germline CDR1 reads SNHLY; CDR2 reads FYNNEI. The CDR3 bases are TGTGCCAGCAGTGCCCTATTGAATAGTTCACCCCTCCACTTT. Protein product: CASSALLNSSPLHF.